The rows below give T cell receptor beta chains drawn from one sample of a study of T cells in tuberculosis. Sequenced by immunoSEQ multiplex PCR; TCRdb stores in-frame clones only, minus some. The data hold roughly 59,000 clones, with about 86% observed a single time. Sequenced input: CD1b-GMM tetramer-negative cells sorted from PBMCs. Receptors were obtained from an adult woman with latent tuberculosis. The CDR3 runs from the conserved cysteine through the conserved F or W. D genes are given only for firm matches. A row's size may be missing; if present it is once, few, many or a size class.

>TRBJ1-2|.|.|TRBV19
CASSPEPDYGYTF
TGTGCCAGTAGCCCTGAGCCCGACTATGGCTACACCTTC
>TRBJ1-6|few|.|TRBV5-1
CASSSRLGQSPLHF
TGCGCCAGCAGCTCCCGCCTGGGGCAATCACCCCTCCACTTT
>TRBJ2-3|once|TRBD2|TRBV7-9
CASSRTSGGTSTDTQYF
TGTGCCAGCAGTCGGACTAGCGGGGGGACTAGCACAGATACGCAGTATTTT
>TRBJ1-3|few|TRBD1|TRBV7-2
CASSLTGQGVSTGNTIYF
TGTGCCAGCAGCTTAACTGGCCAGGGGGTATCGACTGGAAACACCATATATTTT
>TRBJ2-3|.|.|TRBV28
CASSLYSGTTDTQYF
TGTGCCAGCAGTTTATACAGCGGAACCACAGATACGCAGTATTTT
>TRBJ2-3|.|TRBD2|TRBV28
CASRVGSGGSTDTQYF
TGTGCCAGCAGGGTCGGGAGCGGGGGTAGCACAGATACGCAGTATTTT
>TRBJ1-2|.|TRBD1|TRBV5-4
CASSTGQNYGYTF
TGTGCCAGCAGCACGGGACAGAACTATGGCTACACCTTC
>TRBJ2-2|.|.|TRBV7-9
CASSLVRGTGELFF
TGTGCCAGCAGCTTAGTAAGGGGCACCGGGGAGCTGTTTTTT
>TRBJ1-4|.|.|TRBV14
CASSPKGQEKLFF
TGTGCCAGCAGCCCCAAGGGGCAAGAAAAACTGTTTTTT
>TRBJ1-1|.|.|TRBV28
CASSLGRGKTEAFF
TGTGCCAGCAGTTTGGGCAGGGGTAAAACTGAAGCTTTCTTT
>TRBJ2-1|few|TRBD2|TRBV2
CASSEAGGNSNEQFF
TGTGCCAGCAGTGAAGCGGGGGGGAACAGCAATGAGCAGTTCTTC
>TRBJ2-7|few|TRBD2|TRBV15
CATSRGWTSGGSSDEQYF
TGTGCCACCAGCAGAGGTTGGACTAGCGGGGGTTCCTCCGACGAGCAGTACTTC
>TRBJ1-3|.|TRBD1|TRBV7-2
CASSRQGRSGNTIYF
TGTGCCAGCAGCCGACAGGGGAGATCTGGAAACACCATATATTTT
>TRBJ2-5|few|.|TRBV13
CASSLGGGETQYF
TGTGCCAGCAGCTTAGGCGGGGGAGAGACCCAGTACTTC
>TRBJ1-4|once|TRBD1|TRBV5-1
CASRRGQGTTNEKLFF
TGCGCCAGCAGGCGGGGACAGGGGACAACTAATGAAAAACTGTTTTTT
>TRBJ2-7|.|TRBD2|TRBV28
CASSPLAGGITKQYF
TGTGCCAGCAGTCCCTTAGCGGGGGGGATTACGAAGCAGTACTTC
>TRBJ2-7|.|TRBD2|TRBV2
CASRLFLAGSYEQYF
TGTGCCAGCAGGCTTTTTCTAGCGGGGTCCTACGAGCAGTACTTC
>TRBJ2-3|.|TRBD2|TRBV29-1
CSVKTSGGSSTDTQYF
TGCAGCGTTAAGACTAGCGGGGGGTCTAGCACAGATACGCAGTATTTT
>TRBJ2-2|.|TRBD2|TRBV5-4
CATHGTSGNANTGELFF
TGTGCCACCCACGGGACTAGCGGTAACGCGAACACCGGGGAGCTGTTTTTT
>TRBJ1-6|.|TRBD1|TRBV30
CAWGDRGGSPLHF
TGTGCCTGGGGGGACAGGGGAGGTTCACCCCTCCACTTT
>TRBJ2-3|.|.|TRBV5-1
CASSLGGQTDTQYF
TGCGCCAGCAGCTTGGGGGGGCAGACAGATACGCAGTATTTT
>TRBJ2-5|.|.|TRBV18
CASSPPGEKTQYF
TGTGCCAGCTCACCACCGGGCGAAAAGACCCAGTACTTC